Below are 10 T cell receptor beta chains sequenced from a single sample in a study of blood T cell repertoires in COVID-19. The method was immunoSEQ multiplex PCR; TCRdb's version includes in-frame clones alone and lacks a portion of them. The table shows roughly 200,000 clones, with less than 90% occurring only once. The sample was peripheral blood. The receptors were gathered from a man in his 70s with acute or convalescent COVID-19.

This clone has a single count. The CDR3 coding sequence is TGTGCCAGTATGCGGGAGGGCCGGCTGGGTGAGCAGTTCTTC. The encoded protein is CASMREGRLGEQFF. The chain uses TRBV19 and TRBJ2-1; 9 bases match TRBD2. The V gene end was trimmed by 7 bases and the J gene end by 9 bases; junction bases not matched to a gene: 10. The CDR3 loop spans 14 amino acids. Per the germline V gene, CDR1 is LNHDA and CDR2 is SQIVND (reference sequence).

The chain is built from TRBV5-1 and TRBJ1-1; TRBD1 matches at 8 bases. V shed 0 bases, J shed 4 bases, and the junction held 5 bases outside the gene matches. The germline V gene has CDR1 SGHRS and CDR2 YFSETQ. This CDR3 comprises 15 residues. The CDR3 region has the DNA TGCGCCAGCAGCTTGGAACAGGGGGTCGGCACTGAAGCTTTCTTT. It codes for CASSLEQGVGTEAFF.

The V and J genes are TRBV14 and TRBJ2-7; 9 bases are a match to TRBD2. This CDR3 has 14 residues. CDR1 SGHDN and CDR2 FVKESK come from the germline V gene. J was trimmed by 5 bases and V by 7 bases; bases with no gene match: 9. The CDR3: CASKTSGLGDEQYF. The CDR3 nucleotides read TGTGCCAGCAAAACTAGCGGGCTGGGGGACGAGCAGTACTTC. The variable domain in full, completed from reference TRBV14 and TRBJ2-7, reads EAGVTQFPSHSVIEKGQTVTLRCDPISGHDNLYWYRRVMGKEIKFLLHFVKESKQDESGMPNNRFLAERTGGTYSTLKVQPAELEDSGVYFCASKTSGLGDEQYFGPGTRLTVT.

The chain combines TRBV27 with TRBJ2-1; TRBD1 matches 8 bases. Germline-derived CDR1 and CDR2 are MNHEY and SMNVEV (reference sequence). V lost 4 bases to trimming and J lost 3 bases; unmatched junction nucleotides: 17. This CDR3 has 19 amino acids. The CDR3 spells CASSSTEDRVRGLYNEQFF. CDR3 sequence (DNA): TGTGCCAGCAGTTCCACGGAGGACAGGGTGAGGGGACTCTACAATGAGCAGTTCTTC.

This clone was detected only a few times. The V call is TRBV5-8, the J call TRBJ2-1; TRBD2 is a possible D gene (6 bases). This CDR3 comprises 16 residues. Trimming stripped 0 bases from V and 4 bases from J, with 14 bases between. Per germline, CDR1 SGHTS and CDR2 YDEGEE. CDR3 sequence: CASSLGDGRKYNEQFF. The CDR3 DNA is TGTGCCAGCAGCTTGGGGGACGGGAGAAAGTACAATGAGCAGTTCTTC.

J is TRBJ2-5 and V is TRBV11-2, with D hard to call. Germline V gene data show CDR1 as SGHAT and CDR2 as FQNNGV. The CDR3 totals 11 residues. Trimming left V 4 bases short and J 4 bases short, with 4 bases between. The CDR3 spells CASSYGETQYF. Here the CDR3 DNA reads TGTGCCAGCAGCTACGGAGAGACCCAGTACTTC. The full variable domain, its missing parts supplied by reference TRBV11-2 and TRBJ2-5, is EAGVAQSPRYKIIEKRQSVAFWCNPISGHATLYWYQQILGQGPKLLIQFQNNGVVDDSQLPKDRFSAERLKGVDSTLKIQPAKLEDSAVYLCASSYGETQYFGPGTRLLVL.

V is TRBV28 and J is TRBJ1-6, with D possibly being TRBD1 (5 bases). With 6 bases removed from V and 7 bases from J, the gap between germline ends came to 7 bases. The length of the CDR3 is 12 residues. Germline CDR1 MDHEN, CDR2 SYDVKM. The CDR3 DNA follows: TGTGCCAGCAGGGGGCAAAATTCACCCCTCCACTTT. This sequence encodes CASRGQNSPLHF.

The V and J genes are TRBV12-3 or TRBV12-4 and TRBJ1-2, with D possibly being TRBD1 (6 bases). The CDR3 is 13 amino acids. V was clipped by 5 bases and J by 4 bases, with 11 bases between them. The CDR3 sequence: CASSTGQTYGYTF. In nucleotides, the CDR3 is TGTGCCAGCAGTACTGGACAGACCTATGGCTACACCTTC.

Notes on this clone: Sequence at one end of the junction differs from germline and may be a read error. The chain recombines TRBV19 with TRBJ2-1; TRBD2 is a possible D gene (5 bases). The CDR3 totals 14 residues. Germline lookup yields CDR1 LNHDA and CDR2 SQIVND (reference sequence). CDR3 nucleotide sequence: TGTGCCAGTAGTATCCTGGTGGGGAGCAATGAGCAATTCTTC. Its translation is CASSILVGSNEQFF.

The rearrangement joins TRBV7-5 to TRBJ2-4; the table gives TRBD1 as D, unverified against the DNA. TRBV7-5 is a listed pseudogene. This CDR3 region has 14 residues. The CDR3 loop is CVTSRRVTKNIQYF. The CDR3 DNA reads TGTGTCACGTCCAGGCGAGTGACCAAAAACATTCAGTACTTC.